This paragraph covers one T cell receptor beta chain sequence. This clonotype appeared many times. It has no known antigen specificity. No qualities accompany the bases; no much larger clone lies one base away. The data derive from a study of read filtering for tumor transcriptome and immune sequencing (TCRdb year 2020). At the level of the whole study: The cohort was composed of more than 16 male and some 15 female patients, with a mean age of approximately 66 years and an age range of roughly 45 to 85. By revised international staging, fewer than ten patients were R-ISS I, around 15 were R-ISS II and about seven were R-ISS III. After DNase treatment, whole-transcriptome libraries were prepared using the TruSeq RNA Access Library Prep Kit. TCR-region mapped reads per sample ranged from about 4.05 to 11 million with IR-seq versus only roughly 75 to 1273 with RNA-seq. Using the same bone marrow samples, the study ran both targeted immune repertoire sequencing and bulk whole-transcriptome sequencing and then compared the TCR repertoires from each method. One main goal was a read-filtering strategy for immune repertoire data, in particular deciding whether clonotypes backed by only one read should be removed.

Each patient had bone marrow sampled at the time of active disease. Ficoll-Hypaque density gradient centrifugation was used to isolate bone marrow mononuclear cells. CD138-negative cells were obtained by negative selection after labeling with CD138 magnetic microbeads on a MACS separator, removing myeloma plasma cells. The purity of the isolated cells was checked by flow cytometry with CD138 antibodies on an Attune NxT. Total RNA was extracted using TRIzol reagent and was quantified on a NanoDrop spectrophotometer. Paired RNA-seq and IR-seq were performed on each patient's CD138-negative bone marrow sample. Starting from 400 ng RNA, TCR libraries were constructed with the Immunoverse kit using molecular barcoded adaptors that cover the alpha/delta and beta/gamma chains. TCR library preparation used the same RNA that went into transcriptome sequencing. Sequencing of the TCR libraries was done on an Illumina HiSeq 4000 with 2 x 150 cycles. Under the source paper's analysis protocol: With MiXCR, TCR reads were aligned to human V, D, J and C references and assembled into CDR3 clonotypes, with quality filtering and error correction included. Clonotype counts and gene usage diversity were analyzed with the tcR package in R. For inspection of raw mapping reads, RNA-seq reads were mapped by STAR aligner version 2.5.3a onto GRCh37 of the human genome. To test how sequencing depth affected the clonotypes detected, IR-seq fastq files were randomly downsampled with Seqtk 1.3. TCRdb ran its own pipeline on the public reads, namely fastp trimming at Q25 and MiXCR clone calling, and kept in-frame beta chains. All rows with the same CDR3 protein become a single entry with the most common DNA and genes. The V and J calls follow TCRdb's processing rather than the paper's. The sample table contains around 31,000 distinct CDR3 sequences; only one count was recorded for around 18% of them. The ten largest clones take up 16% of the sample.

General findings and caveats noted by the study authors: In IR-seq, single-read clonotypes were roughly 86% of clonotypes but about 3.5% of total reads; in RNA-seq they were roughly 77% of clonotypes and approximately 40% of reads. Compared with RNA-seq, IR-seq captured clonotypes at much greater depth and more reliably, and a smaller IR-seq throughput was enough to identify most of the shared clonotypes. The sorted CD138-negative fraction was composed of a mixed bone marrow immune population rather than of purified T cells. Removing single-read clonotypes increased the correlation between IR-seq and RNA-seq shared clonotype proportions.

From the germline V gene, CDR1 is SGHRS and CDR2 is YFSETQ. The CDR3 numbers 14 residues from cysteine through phenylalanine. The CDR3 DNA has 42 bases and is translated from base 1. From V the trimming removes 2 bases and from J it removes 7 bases, while the gene matches leave 4 bases of the junction unaccounted for. Sequenced sample: a population of CD138-negative cells sorted from bone marrow. Sample cell subset or site, as interpreted from the label and publication: bone marrow mononuclear cells depleted of CD138+ plasma/myeloma cells by negative magnetic selection. The source is a donor over 35 with multiple myeloma. This sequence uses TRBV5-1 and TRBJ2-1; the central 9 bases match TRBD2. The DNA sequence is as follows: TGCGCCAGCAGCTTAGGCGGGAGGGAAAATGAGCAGTTCTTC. This translates into CASSLGGRENEQFF.